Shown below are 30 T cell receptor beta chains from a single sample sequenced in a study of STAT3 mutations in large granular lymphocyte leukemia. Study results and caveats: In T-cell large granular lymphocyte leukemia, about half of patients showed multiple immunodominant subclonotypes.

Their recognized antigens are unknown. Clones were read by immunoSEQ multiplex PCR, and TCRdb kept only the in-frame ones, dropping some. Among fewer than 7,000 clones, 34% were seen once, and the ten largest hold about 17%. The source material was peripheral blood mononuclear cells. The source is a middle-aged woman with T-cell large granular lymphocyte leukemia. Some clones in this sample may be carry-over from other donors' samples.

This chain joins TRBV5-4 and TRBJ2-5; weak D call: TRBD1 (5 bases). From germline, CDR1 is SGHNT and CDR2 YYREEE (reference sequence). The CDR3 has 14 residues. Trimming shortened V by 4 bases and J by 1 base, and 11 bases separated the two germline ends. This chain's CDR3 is CASSPRQTQETQYF. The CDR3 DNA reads TGTGCCAGCAGCCCGCGACAGACCCAAGAGACCCAGTACTTC.

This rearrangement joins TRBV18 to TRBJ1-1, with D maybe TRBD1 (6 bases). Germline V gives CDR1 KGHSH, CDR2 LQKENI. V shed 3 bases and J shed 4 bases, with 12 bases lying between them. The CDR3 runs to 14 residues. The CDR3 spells CASSPGGRITEAFF. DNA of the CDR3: TGTGCCAGCTCACCGGGGGGCAGGATCACTGAAGCTTTCTTT.

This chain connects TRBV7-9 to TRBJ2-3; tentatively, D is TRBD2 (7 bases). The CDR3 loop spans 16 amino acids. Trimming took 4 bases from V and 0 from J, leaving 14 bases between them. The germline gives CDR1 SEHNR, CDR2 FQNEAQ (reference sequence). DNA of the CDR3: TGTGCCAGCAGCTCCCCGCGGGGGCCTAGCACAGATACGCAGTATTTT. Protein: CASSSPRGPSTDTQYF.

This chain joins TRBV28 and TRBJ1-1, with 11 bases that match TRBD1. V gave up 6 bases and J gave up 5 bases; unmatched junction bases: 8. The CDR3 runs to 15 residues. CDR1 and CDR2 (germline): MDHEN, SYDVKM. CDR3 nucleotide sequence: TGTGCCAGCAGCAGGACAGGGGGCATGGGTACTGAAGCTTTCTTT. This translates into CASSRTGGMGTEAFF.

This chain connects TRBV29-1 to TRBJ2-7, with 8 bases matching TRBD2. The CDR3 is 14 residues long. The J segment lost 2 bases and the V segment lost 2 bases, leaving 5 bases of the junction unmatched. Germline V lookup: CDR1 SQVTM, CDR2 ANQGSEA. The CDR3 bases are TGCAGCGTTGAACTTAGCGGGACTCCCTACGAGCAGTACTTC. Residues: CSVELSGTPYEQYF.

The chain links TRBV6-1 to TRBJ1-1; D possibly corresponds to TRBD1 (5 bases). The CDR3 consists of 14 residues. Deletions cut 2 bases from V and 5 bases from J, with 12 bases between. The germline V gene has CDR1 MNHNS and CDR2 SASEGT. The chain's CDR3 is CASSETRGSTEAFF. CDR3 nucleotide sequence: TGTGCCAGCAGTGAAACGAGGGGTAGTACTGAAGCTTTCTTT.

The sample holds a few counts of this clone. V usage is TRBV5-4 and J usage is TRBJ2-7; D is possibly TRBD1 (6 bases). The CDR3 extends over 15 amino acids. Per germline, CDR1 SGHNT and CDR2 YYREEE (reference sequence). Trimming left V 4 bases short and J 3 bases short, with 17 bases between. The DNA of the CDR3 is TGTGCCAGCAGCCTAGTCTCAAGGGGGAGCTACGAGCAGTACTTC. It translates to CASSLVSRGSYEQYF.

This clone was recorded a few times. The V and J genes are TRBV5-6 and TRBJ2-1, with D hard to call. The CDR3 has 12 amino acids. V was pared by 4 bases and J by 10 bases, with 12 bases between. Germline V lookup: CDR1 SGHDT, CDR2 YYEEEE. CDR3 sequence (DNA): TGTGCCAGCAGCCTCTCCTACCAAGAGCAGTTCTTC. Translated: CASSLSYQEQFF.

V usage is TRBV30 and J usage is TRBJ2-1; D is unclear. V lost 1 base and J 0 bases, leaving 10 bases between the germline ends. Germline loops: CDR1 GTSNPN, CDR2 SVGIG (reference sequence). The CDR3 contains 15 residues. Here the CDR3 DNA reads TGTGCCTGGAGTGACGCTCCAAGCTCCTACAATGAGCAGTTCTTC. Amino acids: CAWSDAPSSYNEQFF.

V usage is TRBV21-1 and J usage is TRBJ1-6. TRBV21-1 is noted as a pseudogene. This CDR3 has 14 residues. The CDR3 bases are TGTGCCAGCAGCAAAGCAGTCGGCCGTGCCCCCCTCCACTTT. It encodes CASSKAVGRAPLHF.

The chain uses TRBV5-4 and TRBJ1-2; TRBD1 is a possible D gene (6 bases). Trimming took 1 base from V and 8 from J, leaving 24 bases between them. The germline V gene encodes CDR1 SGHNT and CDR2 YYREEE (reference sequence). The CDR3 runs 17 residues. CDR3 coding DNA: TGTGCCAGCAGCTTGAGGGGTTACGGGGGACGGGGGACAGGCTACACCTTC. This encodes CASSLRGYGGRGTGYTF.

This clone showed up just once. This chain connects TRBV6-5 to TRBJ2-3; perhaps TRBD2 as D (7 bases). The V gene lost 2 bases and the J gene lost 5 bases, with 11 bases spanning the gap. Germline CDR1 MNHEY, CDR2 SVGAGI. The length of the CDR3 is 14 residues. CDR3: CASSYGGALDTQYF. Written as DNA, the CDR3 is TGTGCCAGCAGTTACGGGGGGGCCCTAGATACGCAGTATTTT.

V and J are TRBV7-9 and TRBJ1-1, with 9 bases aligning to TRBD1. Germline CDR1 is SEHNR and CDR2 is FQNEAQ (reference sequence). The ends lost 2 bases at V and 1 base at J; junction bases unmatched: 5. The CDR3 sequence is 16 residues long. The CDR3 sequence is CASSLPGTGKNTEAFF. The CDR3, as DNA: TGTGCCAGCAGCTTACCCGGGACAGGGAAGAACACTGAAGCTTTCTTT. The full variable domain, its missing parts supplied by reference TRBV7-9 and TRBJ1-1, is DTGVSQNPRHKITKRGQNVTFRCDPISEHNRLYWYRQTLGQGPEFLTYFQNEAQLEKSRLLSDRFSAERPKGSFSTLEIQRTEQGDSAMYLCASSLPGTGKNTEAFFGQGTRLTVV.

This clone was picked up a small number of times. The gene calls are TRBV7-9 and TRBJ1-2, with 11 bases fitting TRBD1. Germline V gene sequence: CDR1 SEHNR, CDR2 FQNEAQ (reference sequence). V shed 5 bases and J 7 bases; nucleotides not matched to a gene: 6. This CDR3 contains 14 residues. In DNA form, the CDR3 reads TGTGCCAGCAGCCCAGGACAGGGGGCGCTTGGCTACACCTTC. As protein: CASSPGQGALGYTF.

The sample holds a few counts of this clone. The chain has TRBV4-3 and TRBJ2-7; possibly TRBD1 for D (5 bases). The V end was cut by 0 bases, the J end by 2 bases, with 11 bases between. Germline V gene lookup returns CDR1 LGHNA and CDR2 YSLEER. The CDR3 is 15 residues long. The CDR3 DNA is TGCGCCAGCAGCCAAGATTCAGGGCGAACCTACGAGCAGTACTTC. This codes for CASSQDSGRTYEQYF.

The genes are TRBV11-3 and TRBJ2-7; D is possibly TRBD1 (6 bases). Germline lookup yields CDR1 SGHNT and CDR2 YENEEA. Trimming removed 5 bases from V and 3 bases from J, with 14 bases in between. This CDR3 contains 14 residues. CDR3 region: CASSPGQTGYEQYF. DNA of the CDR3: TGTGCCAGCAGCCCAGGACAGACAGGCTACGAGCAGTACTTC. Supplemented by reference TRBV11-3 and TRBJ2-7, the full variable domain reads EAGVVQSPRYKIIEKKQPVAFWCNPISGHNTLYWYLQNLGQGPELLIRYENEEAVDDSQLPKDRFSAERLKGVDSTLKIQPAELGDSAVYLCASSPGQTGYEQYFGPGTRLTVT.

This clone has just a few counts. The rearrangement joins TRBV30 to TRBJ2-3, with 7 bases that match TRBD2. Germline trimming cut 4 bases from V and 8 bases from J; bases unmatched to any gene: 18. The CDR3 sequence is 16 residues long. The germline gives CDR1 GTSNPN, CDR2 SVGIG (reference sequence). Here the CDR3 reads CAWTTGGATASGTQYF. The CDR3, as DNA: TGTGCCTGGACTACGGGGGGAGCCACGGCATCGGGTACGCAGTATTTT.

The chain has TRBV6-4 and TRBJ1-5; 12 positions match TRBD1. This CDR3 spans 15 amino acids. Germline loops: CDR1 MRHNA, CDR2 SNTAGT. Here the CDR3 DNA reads TGTGCGTGGGGACAGGGGGCAGAGAGCAATCAGCCCCAGCATTTT. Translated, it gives CAWGQGAESNQPQHF.

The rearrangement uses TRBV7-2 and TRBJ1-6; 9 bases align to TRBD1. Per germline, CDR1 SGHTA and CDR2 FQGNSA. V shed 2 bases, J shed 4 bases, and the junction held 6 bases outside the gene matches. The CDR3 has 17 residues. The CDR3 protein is CASSLTPGQGYNSPLHF. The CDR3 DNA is TGTGCCAGCAGCTTAACTCCGGGACAGGGATATAATTCACCCCTCCACTTT. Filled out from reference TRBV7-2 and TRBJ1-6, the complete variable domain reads GAGVSQSPSNKVTEKGKDVELRCDPISGHTALYWYRQSLGQGLEFLIYFQGNSAPDKSGLPSDRFSAERTGGSVSTLTIQRTQQEDSAVYLCASSLTPGQGYNSPLHFGNGTRLTVT.

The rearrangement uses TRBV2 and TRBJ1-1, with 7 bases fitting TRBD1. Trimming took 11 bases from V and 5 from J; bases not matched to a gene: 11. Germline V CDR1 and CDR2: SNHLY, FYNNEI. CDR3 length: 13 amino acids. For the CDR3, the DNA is TGTGCCGGAAGACTACAGGGGAATACTGAAGCTTTCTTT. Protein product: CAGRLQGNTEAFF.

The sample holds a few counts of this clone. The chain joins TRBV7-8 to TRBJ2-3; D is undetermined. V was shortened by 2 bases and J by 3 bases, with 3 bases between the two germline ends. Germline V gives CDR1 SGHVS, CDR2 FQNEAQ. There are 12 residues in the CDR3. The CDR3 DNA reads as TGTGCCAGCAGCTTACGAACAGATACGCAGTATTTT. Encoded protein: CASSLRTDTQYF. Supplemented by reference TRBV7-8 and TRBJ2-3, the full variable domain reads GAGVSQSPRYKVAKRGQDVALRCDPISGHVSLFWYQQALGQGPEFLTYFQNEAQLDKSGLPSDRFFAERPEGSVSTLKIQRTQQEDSAVYLCASSLRTDTQYFGPGTRLTVL.

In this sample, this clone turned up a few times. CDR3 nucleotide sequence: TGTGCCAGCAGCTACGACAGAGGCACTGAAGCTTTCTTT. Protein sequence: CASSYDRGTEAFF. The chain has TRBV2 and TRBJ1-1, with D possibly being TRBD1 (5 bases). Trimming left V 6 bases short and J 4 bases short, with 12 bases between. From germline, CDR1 is SNHLY and CDR2 FYNNEI. The CDR3 length is 13 residues.

The CDR3 is CASSLGEGTEAFF. The CDR3 DNA is TGTGCCAGCTCATTGGGGGAGGGGACTGAAGCTTTCTTT. The chain recombines TRBV6-5 with TRBJ1-1, with a tentative D call TRBD1 (5 bases). CDR1 is MNHEY, CDR2 SVGAGI, per germline. The CDR3 is made up of 13 amino acids. Trimming took off 8 bases at V and 5 bases at J, with 15 bases between the two ends.

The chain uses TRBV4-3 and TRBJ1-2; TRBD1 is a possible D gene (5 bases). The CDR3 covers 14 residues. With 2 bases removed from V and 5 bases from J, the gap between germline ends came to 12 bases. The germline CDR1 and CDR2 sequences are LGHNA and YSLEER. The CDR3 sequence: CASSQFSGGYGYTF. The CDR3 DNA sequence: TGCGCCAGCAGCCAATTCTCGGGGGGGTATGGCTACACCTTC.

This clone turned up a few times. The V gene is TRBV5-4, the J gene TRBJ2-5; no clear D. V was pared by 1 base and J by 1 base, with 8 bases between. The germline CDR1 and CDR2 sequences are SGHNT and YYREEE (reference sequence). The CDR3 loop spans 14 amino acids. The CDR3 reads CASSLPGSQETQYF. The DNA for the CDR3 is TGTGCCAGCAGCTTGCCCGGGTCCCAAGAGACCCAGTACTTC.

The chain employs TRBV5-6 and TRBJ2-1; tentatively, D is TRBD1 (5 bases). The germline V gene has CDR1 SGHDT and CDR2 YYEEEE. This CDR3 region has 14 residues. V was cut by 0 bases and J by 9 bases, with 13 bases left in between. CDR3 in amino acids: CASSLDRSPGEQFF. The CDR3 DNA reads TGTGCCAGCAGCTTGGACAGGTCCCCGGGTGAGCAGTTCTTC.

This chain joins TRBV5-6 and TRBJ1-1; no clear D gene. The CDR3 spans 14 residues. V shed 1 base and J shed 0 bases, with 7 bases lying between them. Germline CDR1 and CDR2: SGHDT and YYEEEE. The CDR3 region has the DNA TGTGCCAGCAGCTTGTTTGGGCTGAACACTGAAGCTTTCTTT. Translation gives CASSLFGLNTEAFF. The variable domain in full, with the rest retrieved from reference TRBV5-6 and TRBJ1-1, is DAGVTQSPTHLIKTRGQQVTLRCSPKSGHDTVSWYQQALGQGPQFIFQYYEEEERQRGNFPDRFSGHQFPNYSSELNVNALLLGDSALYLCASSLFGLNTEAFFGQGTRLTVV.

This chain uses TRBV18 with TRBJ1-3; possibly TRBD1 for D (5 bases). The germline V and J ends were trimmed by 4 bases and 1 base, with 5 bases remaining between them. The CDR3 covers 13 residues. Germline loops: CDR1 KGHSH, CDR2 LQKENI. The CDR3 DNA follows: TGTGCCAGCTCACAGGGGTCTGGAAACACCATATATTTT. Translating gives CASSQGSGNTIYF.

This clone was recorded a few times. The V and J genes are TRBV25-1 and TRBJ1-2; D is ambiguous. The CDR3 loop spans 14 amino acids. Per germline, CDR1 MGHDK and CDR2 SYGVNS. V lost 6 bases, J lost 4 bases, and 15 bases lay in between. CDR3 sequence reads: CASSPIPFGYGYTF. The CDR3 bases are TGTGCCAGCAGCCCAATCCCTTTCGGCTATGGCTACACCTTC.

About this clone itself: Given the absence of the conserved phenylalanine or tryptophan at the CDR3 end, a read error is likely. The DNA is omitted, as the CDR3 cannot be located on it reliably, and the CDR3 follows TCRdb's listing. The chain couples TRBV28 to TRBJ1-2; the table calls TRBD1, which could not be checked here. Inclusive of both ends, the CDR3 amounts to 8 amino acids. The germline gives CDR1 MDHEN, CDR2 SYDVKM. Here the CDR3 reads CASSLGYS.